Shown below are 25 T cell receptor beta chains from a single sample sequenced in a study of technical replicates of blood from a handful of donors. TCRdb's table, derived via immunoSEQ multiplex PCR, lists solely in-frame clones and lacks some. The sample contains roughly 60,000 clones, about 95% of which appear only once. The sample was PBMCs. Every receptor here comes from a human donor in good health. Some clones in this sample may be carry-over from other donors' samples.

This sequence joins TRBV7-3 and TRBJ2-1; D is perhaps TRBD2 (5 bases). The CDR3 has 16 amino acids. The germline gives CDR1 SGHTA, CDR2 FQGTGA. Trimming pared 5 bases from V and 2 bases from J, leaving 16 bases between. The CDR3 bases are TGTGCCAGCAGCCCAGGCAGACTATGGCCCTACAATGAGCAGTTCTTC. Translated: CASSPGRLWPYNEQFF.

The J gene is TRBJ2-7, the V gene TRBV30; D is perhaps TRBD1 (5 bases). The CDR3 is 17 residues long. V lost 0 bases and J 7 bases, leaving 25 bases between the germline ends. Germline V gene sequence: CDR1 GTSNPN, CDR2 SVGIG (reference sequence). The CDR3: CAWSVAGISQLGSEQYF. The CDR3 bases are TGTGCCTGGAGTGTAGCAGGGATCAGTCAATTGGGGTCGGAGCAGTACTTC.

The chain links TRBV19 to TRBJ1-1; weak D call: TRBD1 (5 bases). Germline CDR1 and CDR2: LNHDA and SQIVND (reference sequence). V was pared by 6 bases and J by 1 base, with 9 bases between. This CDR3 region has 13 residues. The CDR3 sequence is CASSVDRNTEAFF. The CDR3 DNA reads TGTGCCAGTAGCGTCGACAGGAACACTGAAGCTTTCTTT.

The CDR3 DNA reads TGTGCCAACGGGACTTCCACACGGGCAGATACGCAGTATTTT. Encoded protein: CANGTSTRADTQYF. J is TRBJ2-3 and V is TRBV2; maybe TRBD2 (6 bases). This CDR3 region has 14 residues. Germline V gene sequence: CDR1 SNHLY, CDR2 FYNNEI. Trimming removed 10 bases from V and 4 bases from J, with 18 bases in between.

The V call is TRBV5-1, the J call TRBJ1-4; D remains ambiguous. The CDR3 is made up of 16 amino acids. Trimming shortened V by 2 bases and J by 8 bases, and 19 bases separated the two germline ends. Germline loops: CDR1 SGHRS, CDR2 YFSETQ. The CDR3 sequence is CASSLRADSVGEKLFF. As DNA, the CDR3 is TGCGCCAGCAGCTTAAGGGCGGACTCCGTGGGGGAAAAACTGTTTTTT.

As regards this clone: Other nucleotide sequences from this sample produce the same CDR3. DNA for the CDR3: TGCGCCAGCAGCTTGGCAGGGGGTTATTCACCCCTCCACTTT. This encodes CASSLAGGYSPLHF. The V call is TRBV5-1, the J call TRBJ1-6, with 7 nucleotides matching TRBD1. V dropped 0 bases and J dropped 8; count of bases not matched to a gene: 2. This CDR3 is built from 14 residues. Germline V gives CDR1 SGHRS, CDR2 YFSETQ.

V and J are TRBV11-2 and TRBJ1-5; 7 nucleotides match TRBD1. V dropped 3 bases and J dropped 3; count of bases not matched to a gene: 8. The germline V gene encodes CDR1 SGHAT and CDR2 FQNNGV. The CDR3 has 16 residues. The CDR3 is CASSFPEQGINQPQHF. For the CDR3, the DNA is TGTGCCAGCAGCTTCCCTGAACAGGGGATCAATCAGCCCCAGCATTTT.

The J gene is TRBJ1-2, the V gene TRBV2; D is uncertain. Germline lookup yields CDR1 SNHLY and CDR2 FYNNEI. Trimming removed 4 bases at V and 8 bases at J, with 14 bases between. The CDR3 is 13 residues long. In DNA form, the CDR3 reads TGTGCCAGCAGTGCCACGGGATCTCTCGGCTACACCTTC. Amino acid sequence: CASSATGSLGYTF.

For the CDR3, the DNA is TGTGCCAGCAGTGAGAGGACAGGGGTGAGAAACACTGAAGCTTTCTTT. Translation gives CASSERTGVRNTEAFF. The rearrangement joins TRBV6-1 to TRBJ1-1; TRBD1 aligns across 9 bases. The CDR3 is 16 residues long. Germline lookup yields CDR1 MNHNS and CDR2 SASEGT. J lost 2 bases, V lost 3 bases, and 7 bases had no gene match.

This chain links TRBV11-2 with TRBJ2-7; TRBD1 aligns across 9 bases. CDR3 length: 14 residues. Germline lookup yields CDR1 SGHAT and CDR2 FQNNGV. Trimming cost V 3 bases and J 4 bases; bases outside gene matches: 4. For the CDR3, the DNA is TGTGCCAGCAGCTTTGAGGGACAGGGATACGAGCAGTACTTC. It codes for CASSFEGQGYEQYF.

This chain uses TRBV10-3 with TRBJ1-2; weak D call: TRBD1 (6 bases). There are 15 residues in the CDR3. The ends were cut back, 0 bases at V and 0 bases at J, with 8 bases in the middle. Germline V CDR1 and CDR2: ENHRY, SYGVKD. The chain's CDR3 is CAISESDRANYGYTF. In DNA, the CDR3 is TGTGCCATCAGTGAGTCGGACAGAGCTAACTATGGCTACACCTTC.

This clone was picked up one time. V usage is TRBV6-6 and J usage is TRBJ1-1, with 11 bases lining up with TRBD1. Looked up from germline, CDR1 is MNHNY and CDR2 is SVGAGI (reference sequence). Unmatched junction bases numbered 11, after V lost 7 bases and J lost 4 bases. This CDR3 region has 16 residues. The CDR3 sequence: CASTWTGGALVTEAFF. The CDR3 nucleotides read TGTGCCAGCACCTGGACAGGGGGCGCGTTGGTCACTGAAGCTTTCTTT.

The J gene is TRBJ2-5, the V gene TRBV2, with D possibly TRBD2 on 6 matching bases. Germline assignment: CDR1 SNHLY and CDR2 FYNNEI. CDR3 length: 14 amino acids. Trimming removed 4 bases from V and 1 base from J, with 10 bases in between. In nucleotides, the CDR3 is TGTGCCAGCAGTGCTGCGCGGGGCCAAGAGACCCAGTACTTC. Amino acids: CASSAARGQETQYF.

V and J are TRBV4-3 and TRBJ2-7; 11 bases are a match to TRBD2. Germline V CDR1 and CDR2: LGHNA, YSLEER. The CDR3 totals 15 residues. Trimming took 2 bases from V and 0 from J; bases not matched to a gene: 0. CDR3 loop: CASSQTSGSSYEQYF. The CDR3 nucleotides are TGCGCCAGCAGCCAAACTAGCGGGAGCTCCTACGAGCAGTACTTC.

J is TRBJ2-2 and V is TRBV18; the match to TRBD1 covers 10 bases. V lost 2 bases and J lost 2; bases outside the gene matches: 2. The germline gives CDR1 KGHSH, CDR2 LQKENI. CDR3 length: 16 residues. The CDR3 bases are TGTGCCAGCTCACCAGGGACAGGGGTCAACACCGGGGAGCTGTTTTTT. Protein: CASSPGTGVNTGELFF. The full variable domain, in which reference TRBV18 and TRBJ2-2 provide the parts outside the CDR3, is NAGVMQNPRHLVRRRGQEARLRCSPMKGHSHVYWYRQLPEEGLKFMVYLQKENIIDESGMPKERFSAEFPKEGPSILRIQQVVRGDSAAYFCASSPGTGVNTGELFFGEGSRLTVL.

V gene TRBV5-1 combines with J gene TRBJ1-4; D is unclear. This CDR3 spans 16 amino acids. CDR1 is SGHRS and CDR2 is YFSETQ in the germline V gene. The V and J ends lost 2 bases and 7 bases respectively, with 18 bases between them. CDR3: CASSFLDPKTGEKLFF. CDR3 DNA sequence: TGCGCCAGCAGCTTCCTCGATCCGAAAACGGGTGAAAAACTGTTTTTT.

To note about this clone: The junction departs from germline at one end; a sequencing error may be responsible. The chain is built from TRBV5-1 and TRBJ2-1; 7 bases match TRBD2. The CDR3 runs 14 residues. Looked up from germline, CDR1 is SGHRS and CDR2 is YFSETQ. The CDR3 nucleotides are TGCGCCAGCAGCTTGGGCGGGGGTTACAGTGAGCAGTTCTTC. Translating it yields CASSLGGGYSEQFF.

The chain combines TRBV29-1 with TRBJ1-2; a weak D match, TRBD1 (5 bases). Germline assignment: CDR1 SQVTM and CDR2 ANQGSEA. V gave up 4 bases and J gave up 2 bases, with 11 bases separating them. The CDR3 loop spans 13 amino acids. The CDR3 here is CSVGQKMNYGYTF. The CDR3 nucleotides read TGCAGCGTTGGACAGAAGATGAACTATGGCTACACCTTC.

This chain links TRBV4-3 with TRBJ2-7, with a tentative D call TRBD1 (5 bases). This CDR3 has 15 residues. Trimming left V 1 base short and J 2 bases short, with 12 bases between. The germline gives CDR1 LGHNA, CDR2 YSLEER. This CDR3 reads CASSQGIRGTYEQYF. The DNA for the CDR3 is TGCGCCAGCAGCCAAGGAATTAGGGGAACCTACGAGCAGTACTTC.

About this clone: The same CDR3 arises from other DNA sequences in this sample as well. The genes are TRBV7-2 and TRBJ1-2; D is perhaps TRBD1 (5 bases). Germline assignment: CDR1 SGHTA and CDR2 FQGNSA. Between the trimmed V and J ends, which lost 5 bases and 4 bases, there was a span of 8 bases. CDR3 size: 12 residues. DNA for the CDR3: TGTGCCAGCAGCCTGGACACCTATGGCTACACCTTC. As protein: CASSLDTYGYTF.

The chain is built from TRBV6-5 and TRBJ1-6; the D gene is possibly TRBD1 (5 bases). Germline V gene lookup returns CDR1 MNHEY and CDR2 SVGAGI. This CDR3 comprises 13 residues. V shed 8 bases and J shed 3 bases, with 8 bases lying between them. Written as DNA, the CDR3 is TGTGCCAGCGGGGGGGGCTATAATTCACCCCTCCACTTT. Translation gives CASGGGYNSPLHF.

The chain joins TRBV6-5 to TRBJ2-5; perhaps TRBD2 as D (6 bases). V gave up 5 bases and J gave up 0 bases, with 10 bases separating them. CDR3 size: 14 residues. Germline V gene sequence: CDR1 MNHEY, CDR2 SVGAGI. The CDR3 loop is CASSPWTNQETQYF. The CDR3 nucleotides are TGTGCCAGCAGTCCCTGGACTAACCAAGAGACCCAGTACTTC.

J is TRBJ1-5 and V is TRBV2; no reliable D call. Germline assignment: CDR1 SNHLY and CDR2 FYNNEI. The CDR3 extends over 14 amino acids. The germline V and J ends were trimmed by 6 bases and 9 bases, with 18 bases remaining between them. CDR3 loop: CASSPGRDGGPQHF. CDR3 coding DNA: TGTGCCAGCAGCCCCGGGAGGGATGGCGGGCCCCAGCATTTT. Full variable domain (outside the CDR3, taken from reference TRBV2 and TRBJ1-5): EPEVTQTPSHQVTQMGQEVILRCVPISNHLYFYWYRQILGQKVEFLVSFYNNEISEKSEIFDDQFSVERPDGSNFTLKIRSTKLEDSAMYFCASSPGRDGGPQHFGDGTRLSIL.

The rearrangement links TRBV7-9 to TRBJ2-7, with D possibly TRBD2 on 5 matching bases. Trimming pared 5 bases from V and 2 bases from J, leaving 16 bases between. The CDR3 has 15 amino acids. Germline CDR1 and CDR2: SEHNR and FQNEAQ (reference sequence). CDR3: CASSMMDGGPYEQYF. The CDR3 region has the DNA TGTGCCAGCAGCATGATGGACGGAGGCCCCTACGAGCAGTACTTC.

V is TRBV30 and J is TRBJ2-7; a weak D match, TRBD2 (5 bases). V lost 5 bases and J 6 bases, leaving 11 bases between the germline ends. The CDR3 covers 11 residues. Germline V gives CDR1 GTSNPN, CDR2 SVGIG (reference sequence). DNA of the CDR3: TGTGCCTGGGCCCGGGAAGGCGAGCAGTACTTC. Translation gives CAWAREGEQYF. Variable domain in full (rest from reference TRBV30 and TRBJ2-7): SQTIHQWPATLVQPVGSPLSLECTVEGTSNPNLYWYRQAAGRGLQLLFYSVGIGQISSEVPQNLSASRPQDRQFILSSKKLLLSDSGFYLCAWAREGEQYFGPGTRLTVT.